The rows below give T cell receptor beta chains drawn from one sample of a study of T cell clonotyping in hematopoietic cell transplantation. The assay was immunoSEQ multiplex PCR, and TCRdb's table has in-frame clones only and misses some. Of tens of thousands of clones listed, about 85% are singletons. The input for sequencing was peripheral blood mononuclear cells, taken before stem cell transplant. These receptors were collected from a man between 60 and 75 years old with acute myeloid leukemia. Some clones in this sample may be carry-over from other donors' samples. CDR3s include the opening cysteine and the closing phenylalanine or tryptophan. D genes are given only for firm matches. Clone size is not always given. Where it is, it says once, few, many or a class for expanded clones.

clone_size cdr3_length j_call d_call v_call cdr3_nt cdr3_aa
- 15 TRBJ1-1 TRBD1 TRBV28 TGTGCCAGCCGGACAGGGGGCCTCTGGAACACTGAAGCTTTCTTT CASRTGGLWNTEAFF
- 12 TRBJ2-7 - TRBV7-2 TGTGCCAGCAGCTTAAGCTCCTACGAGCAGTACTTC CASSLSSYEQYF
- 13 TRBJ2-4 - TRBV28 TGTGCCAGCAGCGAGGGACTGCTAAACATTCAGTACTTC CASSEGLLNIQYF
- 14 TRBJ1-1 TRBD1 TRBV6-6 TGTGCCAGCAGTCACAGGGGTTTTGACACTGAAGCTTTCTTT CASSHRGFDTEAFF
once 12 TRBJ2-5 - TRBV11-2 TGTGCCAGCAGCTTAGTTGGGGAGACCCAGTACTTC CASSLVGETQYF
- 17 TRBJ1-5 TRBD1 TRBV7-2 TGTGCCAGCAGCTTAAGAGGAGGAACAGGGGGCAATCAGCCCCAGCATTTT CASSLRGGTGGNQPQHF
once 13 TRBJ2-1 TRBD1 TRBV9 TGTGCCAGCAGCGGGGGACAGCTCTATGAGCAGTTCTTC CASSGGQLYEQFF
- 11 TRBJ1-1 - TRBV9 TGTGCCTCCGGGGCAGGCGAAGAAGCTTTCTTT CASGAGEEAFF
- 14 TRBJ2-7 TRBD1 TRBV28 TGTGCCAGCAGGTCCGGGACAGGGCTCCACGAGCAGTACTTC CASRSGTGLHEQYF
- 20 TRBJ1-3 TRBD1 TRBV7-8 TGTGCCAGCAGCTTAGCGAGGGCTCGGACAGGGAAAAACTCTGGAAACACCATATATTTT CASSLARARTGKNSGNTIYF
- 15 TRBJ1-2 TRBD1 TRBV10-3 TGTGCCATCACCCGGTCGACAGGGGACTTCTATGGCTACACCTTC CAITRSTGDFYGYTF
- 11 TRBJ1-1 - TRBV5-4 TGTGCCAGCATCGGGGCGGCTGAAGCTTTCTTT CASIGAAEAFF
- 11 TRBJ1-2 - TRBV5-4 TGTGCCAGCAACGGCCCCTATGGCTACACCTTC CASNGPYGYTF
- 13 TRBJ1-2 - TRBV5-4 TGTGCCAGCAGCTTGCAGGGAAGCTATGGCTACACCTTC CASSLQGSYGYTF
- 12 TRBJ2-3 TRBD1 TRBV30 TGTGCCTGCGGCCAGGGGGCAGATACGCAGTATTTT CACGQGADTQYF
once 20 TRBJ1-6 TRBD1 TRBV7-8 TGTGCCAGCAGCTTCGGGACAGGGCCCAATTCATGGACCTATAATTCACCCCTCCACTTT CASSFGTGPNSWTYNSPLHF
few 13 TRBJ1-2 TRBD1 TRBV5-4 TGTGCCAGCAGCTTACAGGGGAACTATGGCTACACCTTC CASSLQGNYGYTF
- 15 TRBJ2-5 TRBD2 TRBV28 TGTGCCAGCAGTTCCACGACTAGCGGGGTGTGGACCCAGTACTTC CASSSTTSGVWTQYF
- 13 TRBJ2-3 TRBD2 TRBV29-1 TGCAGCGGAAGAGCGGGGGTCACAGATACGCAGTATTTT CSGRAGVTDTQYF
once 14 TRBJ1-2 - TRBV19 TGTGCCAGTAGTATGTCACAGACTTACTATGGCTACACCTTC CASSMSQTYYGYTF
- 17 TRBJ2-7 TRBD1 TRBV5-6 TGTGCCAGCAGCCCTGCGACAGGGCCCTACCCCCTATACGAGCAGTACTTC CASSPATGPYPLYEQYF
- 14 TRBJ2-2 - TRBV9 TGTGCCAGCACCGGGACGGTGAACACCGGGGAGCTGTTTTTT CASTGTVNTGELFF
once 13 TRBJ2-1 TRBD2 TRBV30 TGTGCCTGGAGCGTCCTAACTAGCGCCAGTTTCCTCTTC CAWSVLTSASFLF
few 13 TRBJ1-3 TRBD1 TRBV5-1 TGCGCCAGCAGCCTGGGACAGGGGAACACCATATATTTT CASSLGQGNTIYF
- 15 TRBJ1-2 - TRBV5-1 TGCGCCAGCAGCTTGAGTCAGGTCCCGTCAGGGGGCTACACCTTC CASSLSQVPSGGYTF
few 18 TRBJ2-7 - TRBV11-3 TGTGCCAGCAGCTTCTTAACAAGTTGGACGGACTTCGACTACGAGCAGTACTTC CASSFLTSWTDFDYEQYF
- 13 TRBJ1-5 - TRBV19 TGTGCCAGTAGTACCGCGGACGGCGGGGCCCAGCATTTT CASSTADGGAQHF
- 14 TRBJ1-5 - TRBV6-1 TGTGCCAGCAGTGGGAGGGGGGCCAATCAGCCCCAGCATTTT CASSGRGANQPQHF
- 13 TRBJ2-7 TRBD1 TRBV4-3 TGCGCCAGCAGCCTAGACAGGGGTAACGAGCAGTACTTC CASSLDRGNEQYF